Below, 10 T cell receptor beta chains from the same sample are listed, as sequenced in a study of T cells in Graves' hyperthyroidism and ophthalmopathy. Researchers amplified the TCR beta CDR3 regions from RNA transcripts. HTBI primers were used for first-round RT-PCR of the TCR CDR3. TCRdb fed the multiplex PCR reads into MiXCR, producing one record per CDR3 protein. Here the sample spans around 300,000 distinct CDR3 sequences, 20% to 25% being singletons. The sequencing sample was made of blood. The origin of the receptors is a man aged 25-45 years with Graves' ophthalmopathy.

There are many counts of this clonotype. The chain joins TRBV5-1 to TRBJ2-7; tentatively, D is TRBD1 or TRBD2 (5 bases each). Germline assignment: CDR1 SGHRS and CDR2 YFSETQ. Trimming took 0 bases from V and 0 from J, leaving 10 bases between them. The CDR3 is 15 residues long. The CDR3 DNA is TGCGCCAGCAGCTTGGGGGACCGCGTCTCCTACGAGCAGTACTTC. Amino acid sequence: CASSLGDRVSYEQYF.

The chain links TRBV4-2 to TRBJ2-2; 7 positions match TRBD2. Losses at the gene ends were 0 bases for V and 2 bases for J; bases not matched to a gene: 6. CDR1 LGHNA and CDR2 YNFKEQ come from the germline V gene. The CDR3 covers 17 residues. Here the CDR3 reads CASSQDHGRTNTGELFF. The CDR3 DNA reads TGTGCCAGCAGCCAAGACCACGGGAGGACTAACACCGGGGAGCTGTTTTTT.

This clonotype came up a few times. V gene TRBV5-5 combines with J gene TRBJ2-7, with D perhaps TRBD1 or TRBD2 (5 bases each). V was cut by 0 bases and J by 4 bases, with 11 bases left in between. CDR1 is SGHKS and CDR2 is YYEKEE in the germline V gene (reference sequence). CDR3 length equals 14 residues. Here the CDR3 DNA reads TGTGCCAGCAGCTTGGAACGGGGCGCATACGAGCAGTACTTC. As protein: CASSLERGAYEQYF.

This clonotype was picked up a small number of times. The genes are TRBV29-1 and TRBJ1-2, with 9 bases lining up with TRBD1. Germline trimming cut 7 bases from V and 6 bases from J; bases unmatched to any gene: 12. The CDR3 totals 14 residues. The germline gives CDR1 SQVTM, CDR2 ANQGSEA. This chain's CDR3 is CSANRDRALDGYTF. As DNA, the CDR3 is TGCAGCGCTAACCGGGACAGGGCTCTCGATGGCTACACCTTC. The full variable domain, with the rest looked up from reference TRBV29-1 and TRBJ1-2, is SAVISQKPSRDICQRGTSLTIQCQVDSQVTMMFWYRQQPGQSLTLIATANQGSEATYESGFVIDKFPISRPNLTFSTLTVSNMSPEDSSIYLCSANRDRALDGYTFGSGTRLTVV.

The chain uses TRBV20-1 and TRBJ2-3; the D is unclear. With 2 bases removed from V and 6 bases from J, the gap between germline ends came to 6 bases. The CDR3 sequence is 11 residues long. CDR1 is DFQATT, CDR2 SNEGSKA, per germline (reference sequence). The CDR3: CSARTADTQYF. The CDR3 DNA follows: TGCAGTGCTAGAACAGCCGATACGCAGTATTTT.

A few counts support this clonotype. This sequence joins TRBV9 and TRBJ1-2, with D hard to call. The CDR3 contains 14 residues. Germline CDR1 SGDLS, CDR2 YYNGEE. V was cut by 0 bases and J by 5 bases, with 11 bases left in between. CDR3 bases: TGTGCCAGCAGCGTAGTCCCAGGTACTTATGGCTACACCTTC. Protein: CASSVVPGTYGYTF. The whole variable domain, filled in from reference TRBV9 and TRBJ1-2, reads DSGVTQTPKHLITATGQRVTLRCSPRSGDLSVYWYQQSLDQGLQFLIQYYNGEERAKGNILERFSAQQFPDLHSELNLSSLELGDSALYFCASSVVPGTYGYTFGSGTRLTVV.

This chain joins TRBV10-3 and TRBJ2-1; D might be TRBD2 (6 bases). Germline loops: CDR1 ENHRY, CDR2 SYGVKD. V shed 10 bases and J shed 1 base, with 23 bases lying between them. This CDR3 has 17 amino acids. In DNA, the CDR3 is TGTGCCACCGGTCGCCAGCGGGCCTCCTCTTCCTACAATGAGCAGTTCTTC. This gives the protein CATGRQRASSSYNEQFF.

CDR3 coding DNA: TGCGCCAGCAGCTTGCCTCCTTACAATGAGCAGTTCTTC. It encodes CASSLPPYNEQFF. This chain uses TRBV5-1 with TRBJ2-1; D is unclear. This CDR3 has 13 residues. V lost 1 base and J 4 bases, leaving 6 bases between the germline ends. The germline V gene has CDR1 SGHRS and CDR2 YFSETQ.

The V gene is TRBV5-1, the J gene TRBJ2-5; D is unresolved. Germline V CDR1 and CDR2: SGHRS, YFSETQ. V shed 5 bases and J shed 3 bases, with 5 bases lying between them. The CDR3 sequence is 11 residues long. CDR3 sequence (DNA): TGCGCCAGCAGGGCCGAAGAGACCCAGTACTTC. It translates to CASRAEETQYF.

This chain joins TRBV12-3 or TRBV12-4 and TRBJ2-2; 7 bases line up with TRBD2. The length of the CDR3 is 14 residues. The V gene end was trimmed by 7 bases and the J gene end by 4 bases; junction bases not matched to a gene: 6. In nucleotides, the CDR3 is TGTGCCAGCACCATTCCGGGGGGCACCGGGGAGCTGTTTTTT. Amino acids: CASTIPGGTGELFF.